This T cell receptor beta chain was sequenced during a study of pediatric ulcerative colitis. The overall study: Ulcerative colitis patients had pancolitis or left-sided colitis, with confirming histology.

The data were produced by immunoSEQ multiplex PCR, yet TCRdb's version contains in-frame clones alone and is incomplete. The sample records about 35,000 clones, around 80% being singletons. Rectal tissue came from one to two pinch biopsies taken at colonoscopy. The V and J ends lost 1 base and 0 bases respectively, with 10 bases between them. CDR3 length equals 16 residues. Per germline, CDR1 SGHTS and CDR2 YDEGEE. The sequence was collected from a boy younger than 18 with mild ulcerative colitis. The sample taken for sequencing was gut tissue. The J gene is TRBJ1-4, the V gene TRBV5-8, with unresolved D. The CDR3 here is CASSLNAAATNEKLFF. The CDR3 region has the DNA TGTGCCAGCAGCTTGAATGCGGCTGCAACTAATGAAAAACTGTTTTTT.